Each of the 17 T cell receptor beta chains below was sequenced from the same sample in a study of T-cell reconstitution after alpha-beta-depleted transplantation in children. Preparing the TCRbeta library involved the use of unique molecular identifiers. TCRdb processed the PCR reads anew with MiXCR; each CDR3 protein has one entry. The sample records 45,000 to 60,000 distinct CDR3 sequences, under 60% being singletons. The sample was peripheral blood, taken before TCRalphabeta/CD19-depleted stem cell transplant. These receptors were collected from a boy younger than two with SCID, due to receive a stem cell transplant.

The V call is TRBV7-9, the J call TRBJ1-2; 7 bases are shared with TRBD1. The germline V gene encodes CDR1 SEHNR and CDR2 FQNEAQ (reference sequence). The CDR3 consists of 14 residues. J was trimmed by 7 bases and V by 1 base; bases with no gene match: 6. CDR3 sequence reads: CASSLVSTGIGYTF. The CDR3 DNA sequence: TGTGCCAGCAGCTTAGTTTCGACAGGGATTGGCTACACCTTC.

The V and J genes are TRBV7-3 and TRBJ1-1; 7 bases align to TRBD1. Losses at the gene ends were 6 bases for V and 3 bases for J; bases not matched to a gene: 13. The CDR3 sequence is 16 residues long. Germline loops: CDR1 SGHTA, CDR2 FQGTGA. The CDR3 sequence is CASRLHSYRGDTEAFF. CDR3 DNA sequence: TGTGCCAGCAGACTCCACTCTTACAGGGGTGACACTGAAGCTTTCTTT.

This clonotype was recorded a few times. DNA of the CDR3: TGTGCCATCAGTGGGGCGAGTTACGAGCAGTACTTC. This codes for CAISGASYEQYF. The J gene is TRBJ2-7, the V gene TRBV10-3, with D unresolved. Per the germline V gene, CDR1 is ENHRY and CDR2 is SYGVKD. Trimming shortened V by 4 bases and J by 4 bases, and 8 bases separated the two germline ends. The CDR3 contains 12 residues.

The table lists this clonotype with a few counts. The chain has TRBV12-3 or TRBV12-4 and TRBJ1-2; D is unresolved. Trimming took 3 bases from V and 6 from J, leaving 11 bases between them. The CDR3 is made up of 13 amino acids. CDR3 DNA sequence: TGTGCCAGCAGTTTGAGAGGGTGGGATGGCTACACCTTC. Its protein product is CASSLRGWDGYTF.

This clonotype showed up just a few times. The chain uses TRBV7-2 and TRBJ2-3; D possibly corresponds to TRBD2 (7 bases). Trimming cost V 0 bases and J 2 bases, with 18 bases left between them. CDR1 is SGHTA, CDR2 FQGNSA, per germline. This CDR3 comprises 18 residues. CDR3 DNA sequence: TGTGCCAGCAGCTTAGCGCGGGGGCCGGCGCGCCACACAGATACGCAGTATTTT. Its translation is CASSLARGPARHTDTQYF.

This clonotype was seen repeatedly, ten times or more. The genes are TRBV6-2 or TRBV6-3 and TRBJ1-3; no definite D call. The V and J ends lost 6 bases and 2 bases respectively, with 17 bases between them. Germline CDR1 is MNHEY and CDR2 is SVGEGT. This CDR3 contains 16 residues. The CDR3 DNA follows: TGTGCCAGCAGCCATGGGTCGTGGGGTGCTGGAAACACCATATATTTT. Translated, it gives CASSHGSWGAGNTIYF.

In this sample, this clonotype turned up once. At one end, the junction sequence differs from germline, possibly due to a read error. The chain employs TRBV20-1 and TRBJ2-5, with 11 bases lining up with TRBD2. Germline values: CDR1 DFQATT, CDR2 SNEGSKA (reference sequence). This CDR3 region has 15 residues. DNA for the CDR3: TGCTGTGCTAGAATTACGACTAGCGGGGAAGAGACCCAGTACTTC. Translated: CCARITTSGEETQYF.

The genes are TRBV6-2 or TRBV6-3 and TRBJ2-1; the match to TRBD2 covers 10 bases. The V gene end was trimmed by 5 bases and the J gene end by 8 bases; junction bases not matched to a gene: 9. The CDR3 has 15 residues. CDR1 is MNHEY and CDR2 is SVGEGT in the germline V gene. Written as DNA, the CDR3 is TGTGCCAGCAGTCAAAGCGGGGGGGCCGTAGATGAGCAGTTCTTC. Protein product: CASSQSGGAVDEQFF.

CDR3 in amino acids: CASSEDYRVTDTQYF. CDR3 nucleotide sequence: TGTGCCAGCAGTGAAGATTACAGGGTCACAGATACGCAGTATTTT. The chain has TRBV6-1 and TRBJ2-3, with D possibly matching TRBD1 (6 bases). Trimming shortened V by 1 base and J by 2 bases, and 10 bases separated the two germline ends. The CDR3 consists of 15 residues. Germline V gene sequence: CDR1 MNHNS, CDR2 SASEGT.

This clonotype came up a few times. CDR3 amino acids: CASSLVGGNGETQYF. CDR3 in DNA: TGTGCCAGCAGCTTGGTGGGGGGGAACGGAGAGACCCAGTACTTC. The V and J genes are TRBV7-8 and TRBJ2-5, with 7 bases matching TRBD2. The CDR3 consists of 15 residues. The V gene end was trimmed by 3 bases and the J gene end by 4 bases; junction bases not matched to a gene: 8. Per the germline V gene, CDR1 is SGHVS and CDR2 is FQNEAQ.

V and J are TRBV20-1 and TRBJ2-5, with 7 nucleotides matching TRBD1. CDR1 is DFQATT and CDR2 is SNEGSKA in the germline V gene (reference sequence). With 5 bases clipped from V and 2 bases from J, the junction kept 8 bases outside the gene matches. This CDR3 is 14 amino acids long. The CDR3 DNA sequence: TGCAGTGCTCGCACAGGGGAACCACAAGAGACCCAGTACTTC. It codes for CSARTGEPQETQYF.

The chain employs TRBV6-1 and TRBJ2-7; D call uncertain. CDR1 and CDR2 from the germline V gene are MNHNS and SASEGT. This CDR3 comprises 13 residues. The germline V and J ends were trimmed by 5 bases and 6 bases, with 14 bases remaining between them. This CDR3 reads CASSPRPPIEQYF. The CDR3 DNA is TGTGCCAGCAGTCCCCGTCCCCCTATCGAGCAGTACTTC.

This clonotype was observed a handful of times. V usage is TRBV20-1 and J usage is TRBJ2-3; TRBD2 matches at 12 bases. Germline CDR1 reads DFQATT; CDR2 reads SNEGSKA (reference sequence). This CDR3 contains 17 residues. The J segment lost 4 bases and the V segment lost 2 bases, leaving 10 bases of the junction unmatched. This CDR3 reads CSARRFQLAGGPDTQYF. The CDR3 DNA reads TGCAGTGCTAGACGGTTCCAACTAGCGGGGGGACCAGATACGCAGTATTTT.

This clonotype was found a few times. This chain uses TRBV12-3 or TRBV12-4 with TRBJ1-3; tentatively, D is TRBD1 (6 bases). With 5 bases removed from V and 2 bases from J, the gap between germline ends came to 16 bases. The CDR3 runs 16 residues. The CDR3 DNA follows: TGTGCCAGCAGTGTCACTTACAGGGTTGCTGGAAACACCATATATTTT. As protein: CASSVTYRVAGNTIYF.

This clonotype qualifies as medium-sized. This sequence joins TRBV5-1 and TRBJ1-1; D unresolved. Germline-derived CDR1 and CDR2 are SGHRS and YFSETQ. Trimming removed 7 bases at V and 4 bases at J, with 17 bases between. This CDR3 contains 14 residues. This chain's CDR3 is CASQKDGMGTEAFF. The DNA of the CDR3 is TGCGCCAGCCAGAAGGACGGAATGGGCACTGAAGCTTTCTTT.

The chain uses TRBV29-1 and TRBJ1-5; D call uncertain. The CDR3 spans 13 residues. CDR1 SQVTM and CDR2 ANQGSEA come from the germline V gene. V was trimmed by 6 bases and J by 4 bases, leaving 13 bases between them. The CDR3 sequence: CSVATNTNQPQHF. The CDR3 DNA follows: TGCAGCGTCGCCACTAATACTAATCAGCCCCAGCATTTT.

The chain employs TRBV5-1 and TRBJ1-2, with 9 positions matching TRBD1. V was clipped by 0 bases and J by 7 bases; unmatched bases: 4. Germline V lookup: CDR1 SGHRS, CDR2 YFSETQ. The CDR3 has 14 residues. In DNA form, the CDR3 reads TGCGCCAGCAGCTTGGGGGGACAGGGTGTTGGCTACACCTTC. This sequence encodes CASSLGGQGVGYTF.